The 5 T cell receptor beta chains below come from one sample, sequenced in a study of Graves' ophthalmopathy and Graves' hyperthyroidism. The sequenced template was RNA, covering the TCR beta CDR3 region. The first round was an RT-PCR with HTBI primers, and the second round was a multiplex PCR. TCRdb ran MiXCR on the multiplex PCR reads and lists one entry per CDR3 protein. The sample yields some 1.1 million distinct CDR3 sequences, about 38% seen once. The sample was peripheral blood or thyroid tissue (not recorded which). These receptors were collected from an adult man with Graves' hyperthyroidism.

In its sample, this clonotype was seen many times. The chain couples TRBV10-3 to TRBJ2-7; D tentatively reads TRBD1 or TRBD2 (5 bases each). V was pared by 5 bases and J by 3 bases, with 14 bases between. Germline CDR1 and CDR2: ENHRY and SYGVKD. The CDR3 is 14 residues long. In nucleotides, the CDR3 is TGTGCCATCAGTTCCCAGGGCGGAGGCTACGAGCAGTACTTC. It translates to CAISSQGGGYEQYF.

The chain links TRBV12-3 or TRBV12-4 to TRBJ1-2; D possibly corresponds to TRBD1 (5 bases). This CDR3 comprises 15 residues. Trimming removed 2 bases at V and 5 bases at J, with 15 bases between. The CDR3 bases are TGTGCCAGCAGTTTAATCGGGACGATTAGTTATGGCTACACCTTC. Encoded protein: CASSLIGTISYGYTF.

This clonotype appeared a single time. A much bigger clone sits one base away, suggesting this may be a read error. The rearrangement links TRBV7-2 to TRBJ1-2; no definite D call. This CDR3 has 13 amino acids. Trimming pared 5 bases from V and 11 bases from J, leaving 18 bases between. The germline V gene has CDR1 SGHTA and CDR2 FQGNSA. The CDR3 DNA is TGTGCCAGCAGCCTTGGGCACCGCGCCGGTTACACCTTC. Its translation is CASSLGHRAGYTF.

A remark on this clonotype: This may come from a read error, since a much larger clone is one base off. J is TRBJ1-1 and V is TRBV7-9, with 7 positions matching TRBD1. The CDR3 sequence is 15 residues long. CDR1 is SEHNR, CDR2 FQNEAQ, per germline (reference sequence). The CDR3 sequence: CASGLTQGGNTEAFF. DNA for the CDR3: TGTGCCAGCGGCTTAACCCAGGGGGGGAACACTGAAGCTTTCTTT. Based on the CDR3 plus reference TRBV7-9 and TRBJ1-1, the full variable domain is DTGVSQNPRHKITKRGQNVTFRCDPISEHNRLYWYRQTLGQGPEFLTYFQNEAQLEKSRLLSDRFSAERPKGSFSTLEIQRTEQGDSAMYLCASGLTQGGNTEAFFGQGTRLTVV.

The V gene is TRBV29-1, the J gene TRBJ1-6; 8 nucleotides agree with TRBD1. V lost 7 bases to trimming and J lost 9 bases; unmatched junction nucleotides: 8. Germline V gene data show CDR1 as SQVTM and CDR2 as ANQGSEA. The CDR3 runs to 13 residues. The CDR3 DNA follows: TGCAGCGCAAGGACAGGGCTCGGTTCACCCCTCCACTTT. It translates to CSARTGLGSPLHF.